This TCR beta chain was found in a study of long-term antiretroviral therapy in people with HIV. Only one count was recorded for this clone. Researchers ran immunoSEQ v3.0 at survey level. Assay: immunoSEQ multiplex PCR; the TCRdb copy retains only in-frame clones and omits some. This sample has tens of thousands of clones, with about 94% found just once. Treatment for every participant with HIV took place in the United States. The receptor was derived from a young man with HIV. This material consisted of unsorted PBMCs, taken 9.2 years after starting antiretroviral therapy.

The CDR3 DNA follows: TGTGCCAGCAGTTCCACCGCGTCGTGGGGCGATTCACCCCTCCACTTT. It codes for CASSSTASWGDSPLHF. The gene calls are TRBV6-5 and TRBJ1-6; D might be TRBD1 (5 bases). The CDR3 is made up of 16 amino acids. The germline V gene encodes CDR1 MNHEY and CDR2 SVGAGI. The germline V and J ends were trimmed by 4 bases and 8 bases, with 18 bases remaining between them.